A single sample gave rise to the 16 T cell receptor beta chains below, sequenced in a study of blood T cell repertoires in COVID-19. Sequencing was performed with immunoSEQ multiplex PCR; in TCRdb, only in-frame clones are kept and a portion is missing. The sample carries about 140,000 clones, approximately 80% recorded once. Material: peripheral blood. The source of these receptors is a human donor in a cohort sampled during active COVID-19.

The genes are TRBV7-9 and TRBJ1-4; possible D gene TRBD1, 5 bases. Trimming pared 5 bases from V and 3 bases from J, leaving 7 bases between. The germline V gene has CDR1 SEHNR and CDR2 FQNEAQ (reference sequence). This CDR3 has 13 amino acids. In nucleotides, the CDR3 is TGTGCCAGCAGCGGGGCCCCTAATGAAAAACTGTTTTTT. This translates into CASSGAPNEKLFF.

The chain has TRBV5-4 and TRBJ1-6, with a possible D match to TRBD1 (5 bases). Germline V gene sequence: CDR1 SGHNT, CDR2 YYREEE (reference sequence). V was clipped by 0 bases and J by 6 bases, with 10 bases between them. The CDR3 consists of 15 residues. Written as DNA, the CDR3 is TGTGCCAGCAGCTTGGGGGGGGGTTTTAATTCACCCCTCCACTTT. Translating gives CASSLGGGFNSPLHF.

This sequence joins TRBV5-1 and TRBJ2-5; the match to TRBD2 covers 12 bases. The CDR3 is 15 amino acids. Losses at the gene ends were 4 bases for V and 2 bases for J; bases not matched to a gene: 3. The germline CDR1 and CDR2 sequences are SGHRS and YFSETQ. The DNA for the CDR3 is TGCGCCAGCAGCCCCGGGACTAGCGGGCAAGAGACCCAGTACTTC. Protein product: CASSPGTSGQETQYF.

This clone showed up many times. Other DNA variants within this sample encode the same CDR3. The chain links TRBV4-3 to TRBJ1-2; D might be TRBD1 (5 bases). From germline, CDR1 is LGHNA and CDR2 YSLEER. This CDR3 has 14 amino acids. Trimming shortened V by 3 bases and J by 3 bases, and 11 bases separated the two germline ends. The CDR3 DNA sequence: TGCGCCAGCAGCCAGGGTCGGGGGGACTATGGCTACACCTTC. Amino acids: CASSQGRGDYGYTF.

The chain is built from TRBV4-1 and TRBJ2-1; 7 bases fit TRBD2. Germline CDR1 and CDR2: MGHRA and YSYEKL. V gave up 0 bases and J gave up 7 bases; unmatched junction bases: 0. The CDR3 contains 13 residues. CDR3 amino acids: CASSQDGGNEQFF. Written as DNA, the CDR3 is TGCGCCAGCAGCCAAGACGGGGGGAATGAGCAGTTCTTC.

This chain connects TRBV4-1 to TRBJ1-5, with D perhaps TRBD1 (5 bases). The CDR3 extends over 15 amino acids. Trimming removed 1 base from V and 4 bases from J, with 11 bases in between. CDR1 and CDR2 (germline): MGHRA, YSYEKL. CDR3 region: CASSQVQGGNQPQHF. CDR3 DNA: TGCGCCAGCAGCCAAGTGCAGGGAGGGAATCAGCCCCAGCATTTT.

The chain couples TRBV19 to TRBJ1-2, with D uncertain. CDR1 is LNHDA, CDR2 SQIVND, per germline (reference sequence). With 6 bases removed from V and 8 bases from J, the gap between germline ends came to 19 bases. The CDR3 has 14 amino acids. This CDR3 reads CASRNPGISGGYTF. The CDR3 coding sequence is TGTGCCAGTAGGAACCCCGGGATTTCGGGGGGCTACACCTTC.

The rearrangement joins TRBV28 to TRBJ1-6; D perhaps matches TRBD1 (6 bases). Trimming took 10 bases from V and 7 from J, leaving 17 bases between them. The CDR3 runs to 14 residues. Germline lookup yields CDR1 MDHEN and CDR2 SYDVKM. In DNA, the CDR3 is TGTGCCACCCTACCGGGACAACGAAATTCACCCCTCCACTTT. Encoded protein: CATLPGQRNSPLHF.

The chain links TRBV19 to TRBJ2-7; 9 nucleotides align to TRBD1. The J segment lost 7 bases and the V segment lost 0 bases, leaving 10 bases of the junction unmatched. This CDR3 has 16 residues. CDR1 is LNHDA and CDR2 is SQIVND in the germline V gene (reference sequence). The CDR3 region is CASSIDGTGRTGEQYF. In DNA form, the CDR3 reads TGTGCCAGTAGTATAGATGGGACAGGGCGGACGGGAGAGCAGTACTTC.

The chain carries TRBV2 and TRBJ2-7, with D possibly matching TRBD2 (5 bases). The germline V gene has CDR1 SNHLY and CDR2 FYNNEI. The CDR3 length is 11 residues. V lost 9 bases to trimming and J lost 2 bases, with 8 bases between them. This CDR3 reads CASSRAYEQYF. DNA of the CDR3: TGTGCCAGTTCGCGGGCCTACGAGCAGTACTTC.

The rearrangement uses TRBV5-1 and TRBJ2-1, with a possible D match to TRBD2 (5 bases). In germline, CDR1 is SGHRS, CDR2 YFSETQ. The CDR3 sequence is 15 residues long. V gave up 4 bases and J gave up 13 bases, with 24 bases separating them. DNA of the CDR3: TGCGCCAGCAGCCCCGTAGATAGCGCGCAAAATAAACAGTTCTTC. It specifies CASSPVDSAQNKQFF.

The rearrangement links TRBV2 to TRBJ1-1, with TRBD1 identical over 9 bases. The CDR3 loop spans 13 amino acids. After removal of 7 bases from V and 5 bases from J, the junction contained 5 bases not matched to a gene. Germline loops: CDR1 SNHLY, CDR2 FYNNEI. This CDR3 reads CASTTGGGTEAFF. The CDR3 DNA reads TGTGCCAGCACGACAGGGGGAGGAACTGAAGCTTTCTTT. Full variable domain (outside the CDR3, taken from reference TRBV2 and TRBJ1-1): EPEVTQTPSHQVTQMGQEVILRCVPISNHLYFYWYRQILGQKVEFLVSFYNNEISEKSEIFDDQFSVERPDGSNFTLKIRSTKLEDSAMYFCASTTGGGTEAFFGQGTRLTVV.

This chain links TRBV28 with TRBJ1-2, with D uncertain. From germline, CDR1 is MDHEN and CDR2 SYDVKM. V was trimmed by 1 base and J by 12 bases, leaving 15 bases between them. The CDR3 is made up of 13 amino acids. CDR3 region: CASSLLRSGNDTF. The CDR3 bases are TGTGCCAGCAGTTTATTGAGATCCGGGAACGACACCTTC.

This chain connects TRBV4-3 to TRBJ1-4; possibly TRBD1 for D (5 bases). V was trimmed by 5 bases and J by 7 bases, leaving 14 bases between them. This CDR3 contains 14 residues. The germline gives CDR1 LGHNA, CDR2 YSLEER. The CDR3, as DNA: TGCGCCAGCAGCGATTGGGGCTCAGGTGAAAAACTGTTTTTT. Its protein product is CASSDWGSGEKLFF.

The chain has TRBV5-1 and TRBJ2-1; 8 bases map to TRBD2. Trimming took 0 bases from V and 6 from J; bases not matched to a gene: 5. Germline V gives CDR1 SGHRS, CDR2 YFSETQ. This CDR3 is 15 amino acids long. The CDR3 protein is CASSLVSGETNEQFF. The CDR3 nucleotides read TGCGCCAGCAGCTTGGTTAGCGGGGAGACCAATGAGCAGTTCTTC.

This clone has a handful of counts. The chain recombines TRBV2 with TRBJ2-7, with 8 bases fitting TRBD2. The trim removed 6 bases at V and 7 bases at J, leaving 14 bases unmatched. In germline, CDR1 is SNHLY, CDR2 FYNNEI. CDR3 length: 15 amino acids. The CDR3 spells CASRGMAGGPTEQYF. The CDR3 region has the DNA TGTGCCAGCAGAGGCATGGCGGGGGGTCCGACTGAGCAGTACTTC.